Listed here is a single T cell receptor beta chain. The CDR3 totals 14 residues. Trimming took 3 bases from V and 7 from J; bases not matched to a gene: 8. Germline V gives CDR1 SGHTA, CDR2 FQGNSA. The data belong to a study of blood T cell repertoires in COVID-19. The overall study: From the United States, Italy and Spain came samples of acute and convalescent COVID-19. In each case, the material was cDNA or gDNA derived from T cells, B-cell-depleted T cells, or PBMCs.

Sequenced by immunoSEQ multiplex PCR; TCRdb stores in-frame clones only, minus some. The sample lists fewer than 80,000 clones, more than 90% occurring once. This clonotype originated in a woman at least 80 years old with active or convalescent COVID-19. V is TRBV7-2 and J is TRBJ1-2, with 7 bases identical to TRBD1. The sequenced material came from peripheral blood. CDR3 protein: CASSFTGDRGGYTF. For the CDR3, the DNA is TGTGCCAGCAGCTTCACAGGGGACCGAGGTGGCTACACCTTC.